This TCR beta chain was documented in a study of preoperative IRX-2 immunotherapy in early breast cancer. Only in-frame clones appear in the TCRdb table, and some are missing; sequencing was by immunoSEQ multiplex PCR. The sample holds tens of thousands of clones, nearly 95% seen once. Germline V gene data show CDR1 as MNHEY and CDR2 as SMNVEV (reference sequence). The CDR3 is 12 amino acids. V was clipped by 2 bases and J by 13 bases; unmatched bases: 7. Described treatment: preoperative locoregional IRX-2 cytokine immunotherapy. This phase Ib study tested locoregional IRX-2 cytokine immunotherapy given before surgery.

The sequence was collected from a human donor with breast cancer. This specimen was taken from a patient treated with IRX-2 immunotherapy. The chain has TRBV27 and TRBJ2-7; 8 nucleotides line up with TRBD1. CDR3 sequence: CASSLGTGPPYF. The CDR3 DNA reads as TGTGCCAGCAGTTTAGGGACAGGCCCCCCCTACTTC.